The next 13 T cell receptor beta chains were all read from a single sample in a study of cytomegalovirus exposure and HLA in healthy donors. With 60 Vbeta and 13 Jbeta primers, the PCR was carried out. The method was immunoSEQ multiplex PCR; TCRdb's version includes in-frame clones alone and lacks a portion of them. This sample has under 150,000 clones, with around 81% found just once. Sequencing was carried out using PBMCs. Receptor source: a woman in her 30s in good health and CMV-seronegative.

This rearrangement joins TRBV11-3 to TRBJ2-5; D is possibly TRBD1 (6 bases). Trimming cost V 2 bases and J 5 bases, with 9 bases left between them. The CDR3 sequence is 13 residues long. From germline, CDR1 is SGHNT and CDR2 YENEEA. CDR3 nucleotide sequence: TGTGCCAGCAGCTTAACTAGGGGGGAGACCCAGTACTTC. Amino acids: CASSLTRGETQYF.

CDR3 in DNA: TGTGCCAGCAAAGGCCTAGCGGGACGCGATGAGCAGTTCTTC. This codes for CASKGLAGRDEQFF. The rearrangement links TRBV6-5 to TRBJ2-1, with TRBD2 matching 9 bases. After removal of 7 bases from V and 8 bases from J, the junction contained 9 bases not matched to a gene. Germline loops: CDR1 MNHEY, CDR2 SVGAGI. The CDR3 has 14 amino acids.

CDR3 nucleotides: TGTGCCAGCAGTCCGGGACTAGCTTCCTACGAGCAGTACTTC. This encodes CASSPGLASYEQYF. The V and J genes are TRBV27 and TRBJ2-7; TRBD2 agrees at 9 bases. The germline CDR1 and CDR2 sequences are MNHEY and SMNVEV (reference sequence). J gave up 1 base and V 5 bases, and 3 bases lay outside the gene matches. This CDR3 is 14 amino acids long.

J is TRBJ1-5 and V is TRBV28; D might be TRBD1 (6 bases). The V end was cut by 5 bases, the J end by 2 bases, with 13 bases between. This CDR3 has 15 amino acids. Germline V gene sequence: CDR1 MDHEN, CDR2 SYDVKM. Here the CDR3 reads CASSRQESGNQPQHF. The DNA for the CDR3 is TGTGCCAGCAGTCGACAGGAGTCTGGCAATCAGCCCCAGCATTTT.

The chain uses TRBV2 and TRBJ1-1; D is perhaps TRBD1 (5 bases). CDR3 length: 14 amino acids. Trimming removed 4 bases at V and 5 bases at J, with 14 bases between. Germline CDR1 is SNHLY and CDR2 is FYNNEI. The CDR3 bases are TGTGCCAGCAGTGGCTTCAGGGATGGGACTGAAGCTTTCTTT. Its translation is CASSGFRDGTEAFF.

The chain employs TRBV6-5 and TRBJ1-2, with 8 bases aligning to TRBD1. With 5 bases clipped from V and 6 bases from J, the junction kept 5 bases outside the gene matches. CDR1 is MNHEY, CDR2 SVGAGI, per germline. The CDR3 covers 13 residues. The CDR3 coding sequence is TGTGCCAGCAGTAAACAGGGGGGTAATGGCTACACCTTC. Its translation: CASSKQGGNGYTF.

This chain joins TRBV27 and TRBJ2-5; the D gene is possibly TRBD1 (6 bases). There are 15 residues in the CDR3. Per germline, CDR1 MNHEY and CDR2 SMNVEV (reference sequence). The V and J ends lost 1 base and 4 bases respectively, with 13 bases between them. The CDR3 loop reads CASSLYRTVGETQYF. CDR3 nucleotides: TGTGCCAGCAGTTTATATAGGACAGTAGGAGAGACCCAGTACTTC.

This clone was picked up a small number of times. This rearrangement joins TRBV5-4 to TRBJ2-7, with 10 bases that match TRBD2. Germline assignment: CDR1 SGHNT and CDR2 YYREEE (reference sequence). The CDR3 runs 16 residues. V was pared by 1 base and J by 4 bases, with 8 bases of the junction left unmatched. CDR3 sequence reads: CASSLTSGIKWYEQYF. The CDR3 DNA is TGTGCCAGCAGCTTGACTAGCGGGATAAAATGGTACGAGCAGTACTTC.

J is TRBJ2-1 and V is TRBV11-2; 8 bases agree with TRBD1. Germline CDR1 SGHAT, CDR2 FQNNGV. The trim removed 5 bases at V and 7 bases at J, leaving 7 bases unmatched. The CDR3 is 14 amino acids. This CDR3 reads CASSPRTGWNEQFF. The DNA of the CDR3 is TGTGCCAGCAGCCCCCGGACAGGGTGGAATGAGCAGTTCTTC.

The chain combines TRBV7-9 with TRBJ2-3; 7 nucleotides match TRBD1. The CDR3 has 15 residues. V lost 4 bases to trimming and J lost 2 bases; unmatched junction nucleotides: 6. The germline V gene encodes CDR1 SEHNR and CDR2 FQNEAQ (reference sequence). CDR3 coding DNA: TGTGCCAGCAGCTGGACAGGTACTCTCACAGATACGCAGTATTTT. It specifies CASSWTGTLTDTQYF.

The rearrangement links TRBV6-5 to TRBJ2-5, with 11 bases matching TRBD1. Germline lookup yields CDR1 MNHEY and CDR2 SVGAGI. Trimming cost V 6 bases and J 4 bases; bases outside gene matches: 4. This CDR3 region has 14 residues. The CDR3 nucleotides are TGTGCCAGCAGGGGACAGGGGGGGCGAGAGACCCAGTACTTC. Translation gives CASRGQGGRETQYF.

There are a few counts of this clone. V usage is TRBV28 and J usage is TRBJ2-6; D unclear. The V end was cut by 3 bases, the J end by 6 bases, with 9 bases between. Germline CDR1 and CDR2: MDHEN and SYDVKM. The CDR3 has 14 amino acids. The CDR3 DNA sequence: TGTGCCAGCAGTTTGTATAGAGAGGCCAACGTCCTGACTTTC. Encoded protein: CASSLYREANVLTF. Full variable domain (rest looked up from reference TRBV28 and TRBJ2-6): DVKVTQSSRYLVKRTGEKVFLECVQDMDHENMFWYRQDPGLGLRLIYFSYDVKMKEKGDIPEGYSVSREKKERFSLILESASTNQTSMYLCASSLYREANVLTFGAGSRLTVL.

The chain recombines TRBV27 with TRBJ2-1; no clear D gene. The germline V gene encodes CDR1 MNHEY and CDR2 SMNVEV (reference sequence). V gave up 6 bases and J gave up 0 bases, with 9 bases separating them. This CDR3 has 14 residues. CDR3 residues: CASRRHSSYNEQFF. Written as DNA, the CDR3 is TGTGCCAGCAGGCGGCATAGCTCCTACAATGAGCAGTTCTTC.